This T cell receptor (beta chain) was captured by sequencing in a study of cytomegalovirus exposure and HLA in healthy donors. Points from the study as a whole: CMV antigen specificity was confirmed in vitro for a few CMV-associated chains. The listing of roughly 160 TCR beta chains classed them as cytomegalovirus-associated. Most TCRs appeared rarely, but some public TCRs recurred in many donors.

A single count supports this clone. The antigen remains undetermined. Sequencing was performed with immunoSEQ multiplex PCR; in TCRdb, only in-frame clones are kept and a portion is missing. The table has roughly 110,000 clones, 88% seen once. The receptor's source is a young woman in good health and CMV-seropositive. The sequenced sample consisted of PBMCs.

CDR3 in amino acids: CASSQTTGQAYEQYF. CDR3 in DNA: TGTGCCAGCAGCCAAACGACAGGTCAGGCCTACGAGCAGTACTTC. V is TRBV4-2 and J is TRBJ2-7; tentatively, D is TRBD1 (6 bases). Germline loops: CDR1 LGHNA, CDR2 YNFKEQ. CDR3 size: 15 residues. V was clipped by 2 bases and J by 2 bases, with 13 bases between them.